This paragraph reports one T cell receptor (beta chain). This specimen belongs to a study of blood T cell repertoires in COVID-19. Whole-study context: Nucleic acid was either cDNA or gDNA, and it came from T cells, B-cell-depleted T cells, or PBMCs.

Clones were read by immunoSEQ multiplex PCR, and TCRdb kept only the in-frame ones, dropping some. The profile covers fewer than 200,000 clones, with approximately 87% appearing a single time and roughly an eighth taken by the ten largest. Patients in Seattle were enrolled during active infection, then followed longitudinally. The sequence was collected from an older woman with COVID-19, enrolled during active disease. The specimen was peripheral blood.

CDR3 nucleotide sequence: TGTGCCTCCCAGGGGGACGGAAACACCATATATTTT. Translated: CASQGDGNTIYF. This sequence joins TRBV19 and TRBJ1-3; 7 bases are a match to TRBD1. The CDR3 contains 12 residues. Trimming at V came to 11 bases and at J to 4 bases, leaving 5 bases not matched to a gene. Germline V CDR1 and CDR2: LNHDA, SQIVND (reference sequence).